This T cell receptor beta chain was sequenced in a study of PD-1 blockade in classical Hodgkin lymphoma. Study-wide results and caveats: Newly diagnosed patients were reported to start with lower TCR diversity than healthy donors.

As concerns this clone: Its antigen is unknown.

All trial patients relapsed after autologous stem cell transplantation. Some clones are missing from TCRdb's copy, which holds only in-frame ones; the method was immunoSEQ multiplex PCR. Of tens of thousands of clones listed, 75% to 90% were seen once; the top ten hold roughly 15%. Sample: peripheral blood mononuclear cells (PBMCs), taken at baseline. The sequence was obtained from a human donor with classical Hodgkin lymphoma.

CDR3 bases: TGTGCCAGCAGTGGGGGTGGCACCATATATTTT. Its protein product is CASSGGGTIYF. The gene calls are TRBV6-1 and TRBJ1-3; D unclear. Trimming pared 4 bases from V and 9 bases from J, leaving 7 bases between. Germline CDR1 reads MNHNS; CDR2 reads SASEGT. The CDR3 loop spans 11 amino acids.